Listed below are T cell receptor beta chains from one sample, sequenced in a study of shared clonotypes between healthy human individuals. Clones were read by immunoSEQ multiplex PCR, and TCRdb kept only the in-frame ones, dropping some. The profile shows some 500,000 clones, about 74% of them singletons. The specimen was PBMCs. The receptors stem from a woman aged 40 to 50 in good health. Some clones in this sample may be carry-over from other donors' samples. The CDR3 runs from the conserved cysteine through the conserved F or W. The order of the fields is J gene, clone size, CDR3 length, D gene, V gene, CDR3 protein, CDR3 DNA. D genes are given only for firm matches. Size is stated for part of the rows, as once, few or many counts, or as a class when the clone is expanded.

J gene: TRBJ2-7
clone size: -
CDR3 length: 13
D gene: -
V gene: TRBV18
CDR3 protein: CASSLGDPYEQYF
CDR3 DNA: TGTGCCAGCTCACTCGGGGATCCCTACGAGCAGTACTTC

J gene: TRBJ1-1
clone size: many
CDR3 length: 15
D gene: -
V gene: TRBV29-1
CDR3 protein: CSVVIAGTANTEAFF
CDR3 DNA: TGCAGCGTCGTGATAGCGGGGACCGCGAACACTGAAGCTTTCTTT

J gene: TRBJ2-5
clone size: -
CDR3 length: 15
D gene: TRBD2
V gene: TRBV11-1
CDR3 protein: CASSLGLAGVETQYF
CDR3 DNA: TGTGCCAGCAGCTTAGGACTAGCGGGAGTTGAGACCCAGTACTTC

J gene: TRBJ1-5
clone size: -
CDR3 length: 16
D gene: TRBD1
V gene: TRBV6-1
CDR3 protein: CASSDPGTGGSQPQHF
CDR3 DNA: TGTGCCAGCAGTGATCCGGGGACAGGGGGCTCTCAGCCCCAGCATTTT

J gene: TRBJ2-7
clone size: -
CDR3 length: 15
D gene: TRBD1
V gene: TRBV6-1
CDR3 protein: CASRAGTGAAYEQYF
CDR3 DNA: TGTGCCAGCAGAGCCGGGACAGGGGCCGCCTACGAGCAGTACTTC

J gene: TRBJ2-3
clone size: -
CDR3 length: 14
D gene: -
V gene: TRBV30
CDR3 protein: CGGASGTSTDTQYF
CDR3 DNA: TGTGGGGGGGCTAGCGGTACTAGCACAGATACGCAGTATTTT

J gene: TRBJ2-7
clone size: -
CDR3 length: 13
D gene: TRBD2
V gene: TRBV7-8
CDR3 protein: CASSSRTSPEQYF
CDR3 DNA: TGTGCCAGCAGCTCGAGGACTAGCCCCGAGCAGTACTTC

J gene: TRBJ1-6
clone size: few
CDR3 length: 16
D gene: -
V gene: TRBV4-2
CDR3 protein: CASSQDRAAGGSPLHF
CDR3 DNA: TGTGCCAGCAGCCAAGATAGAGCGGCAGGAGGTTCACCCCTCCACTTT

J gene: TRBJ2-5
clone size: -
CDR3 length: 13
D gene: -
V gene: TRBV5-1
CDR3 protein: CASSFHREETQYF
CDR3 DNA: TGCGCCAGCAGCTTTCACAGGGAAGAGACCCAGTACTTC

J gene: TRBJ1-4
clone size: -
CDR3 length: 14
D gene: -
V gene: TRBV28
CDR3 protein: CASSFRGTNEKLFF
CDR3 DNA: TGTGCCAGCAGTTTTCGGGGGACTAATGAAAAACTGTTTTTT

J gene: TRBJ2-7
clone size: -
CDR3 length: 15
D gene: TRBD1
V gene: TRBV7-2
CDR3 protein: CASSSRTGGTYEQYF
CDR3 DNA: TGTGCCAGCAGCTCCCGGACAGGGGGGACCTACGAGCAGTACTTC

J gene: TRBJ2-7
clone size: -
CDR3 length: 17
D gene: -
V gene: TRBV7-9
CDR3 protein: CASSPITGGIFTYEQYF
CDR3 DNA: TGTGCCAGCAGCCCCATAACAGGCGGGATTTTCACCTACGAGCAGTACTTC

J gene: TRBJ2-1
clone size: -
CDR3 length: 14
D gene: -
V gene: TRBV7-9
CDR3 protein: CASSLGGQVNEQFF
CDR3 DNA: TGTGCCAGCAGCTTAGGGGGCCAGGTCAATGAGCAGTTCTTC

J gene: TRBJ2-3
clone size: few
CDR3 length: 16
D gene: TRBD1
V gene: TRBV15
CDR3 protein: CATSRERTGGTDTQYF
CDR3 DNA: TGTGCCACCAGCAGAGAACGGACAGGGGGCACAGATACGCAGTATTTT

J gene: TRBJ2-2
clone size: once
CDR3 length: 13
D gene: TRBD2
V gene: TRBV28
CDR3 protein: CASSRGRGGELFF
CDR3 DNA: TGTGCCAGCAGCAGAGGGAGGGGCGGGGAGCTGTTTTTT

J gene: TRBJ2-6
clone size: -
CDR3 length: 18
D gene: -
V gene: TRBV19
CDR3 protein: CASSMYPSPGSGANVLTF
CDR3 DNA: TGTGCCAGTAGTATGTATCCGTCCCCGGGCTCTGGGGCCAACGTCCTGACTTTC

J gene: TRBJ2-3
clone size: -
CDR3 length: 12
D gene: -
V gene: TRBV18
CDR3 protein: CASSRAEDTQYF
CDR3 DNA: TGTGCCAGCTCACGAGCTGAAGATACGCAGTATTTT

J gene: TRBJ2-7
clone size: few
CDR3 length: 15
D gene: -
V gene: TRBV30
CDR3 protein: CAWSVGGILSYEQYF
CDR3 DNA: TGTGCCTGGAGTGTTGGGGGGATCCTCTCCTACGAGCAGTACTTC

J gene: TRBJ2-7
clone size: few
CDR3 length: 15
D gene: TRBD2
V gene: TRBV27
CDR3 protein: CASSYEGGRWNEQYF
CDR3 DNA: TGTGCCAGCAGTTACGAGGGCGGGAGATGGAACGAGCAGTACTTC

J gene: TRBJ1-2
clone size: -
CDR3 length: 12
D gene: -
V gene: TRBV15
CDR3 protein: CATSTRSYGYTF
CDR3 DNA: TGTGCCACCAGTACCAGGTCATATGGCTACACCTTC

J gene: TRBJ1-3
clone size: few
CDR3 length: 16
D gene: TRBD1
V gene: TRBV11-2
CDR3 protein: CASSRDRPGSGNTIYF
CDR3 DNA: TGTGCCAGCAGCCGGGACAGGCCGGGCTCTGGAAACACCATATATTTT

J gene: TRBJ2-2
clone size: -
CDR3 length: 16
D gene: TRBD2
V gene: TRBV5-1
CDR3 protein: CASSLAGLAATGELFF
CDR3 DNA: TGCGCCAGCAGCTTGGCAGGACTAGCAGCCACCGGGGAGCTGTTTTTT

J gene: TRBJ1-1
clone size: many
CDR3 length: 14
D gene: -
V gene: TRBV5-4
CDR3 protein: CASSNIVVDTEAFF
CDR3 DNA: TGTGCCAGCAGCAATATCGTGGTTGACACTGAAGCTTTCTTT

J gene: TRBJ2-1
clone size: -
CDR3 length: 14
D gene: TRBD2
V gene: TRBV30
CDR3 protein: CAWASGSSYNEQFF
CDR3 DNA: TGTGCCTGGGCTAGCGGGAGCTCCTACAATGAGCAGTTCTTC

J gene: TRBJ1-3
clone size: -
CDR3 length: 15
D gene: -
V gene: TRBV6-5
CDR3 protein: CASSLNRASGNTIYF
CDR3 DNA: TGTGCCAGCAGCCTAAACCGGGCATCTGGAAACACCATATATTTT

J gene: TRBJ1-2
clone size: -
CDR3 length: 15
D gene: TRBD1
V gene: TRBV9
CDR3 protein: CASSATGSLDYGYTF
CDR3 DNA: TGTGCCAGCAGCGCGACAGGGAGCCTGGACTATGGCTACACCTTC

J gene: TRBJ2-3
clone size: -
CDR3 length: 17
D gene: TRBD2
V gene: TRBV14
CDR3 protein: CASSQVASGSYKDTQYF
CDR3 DNA: TGTGCCAGCAGCCAAGTGGCTAGCGGGAGCTATAAAGATACGCAGTATTTT

J gene: TRBJ2-7
clone size: once
CDR3 length: 13
D gene: -
V gene: TRBV11-3
CDR3 protein: CASSTRGGNEQYF
CDR3 DNA: TGTGCCAGCAGCACAAGAGGAGGTAACGAGCAGTACTTC

J gene: TRBJ2-1
clone size: -
CDR3 length: 13
D gene: -
V gene: TRBV5-1
CDR3 protein: CASSSEARGEQFF
CDR3 DNA: TGCGCCAGCAGCTCGGAAGCCCGGGGTGAGCAGTTCTTC

J gene: TRBJ2-3
clone size: -
CDR3 length: 17
D gene: TRBD2
V gene: TRBV2
CDR3 protein: CARQLGASGTYTDTQYF
CDR3 DNA: TGTGCACGACAGTTAGGGGCTAGCGGGACGTACACAGATACGCAGTATTTT

J gene: TRBJ2-7
clone size: -
CDR3 length: 15
D gene: TRBD1
V gene: TRBV9
CDR3 protein: CASSRRTGVAYEQYF
CDR3 DNA: TGTGCCAGCAGCCGCCGGACAGGGGTGGCCTACGAGCAGTACTTC

J gene: TRBJ1-5
clone size: few
CDR3 length: 17
D gene: TRBD1
V gene: TRBV6-1
CDR3 protein: CASSEEGTGGLGQPQHF
CDR3 DNA: TGTGCCAGCAGTGAAGAGGGGACAGGGGGCTTGGGGCAGCCCCAGCATTTT

J gene: TRBJ2-3
clone size: -
CDR3 length: 16
D gene: TRBD2
V gene: TRBV6-6
CDR3 protein: CASSLGTSGRVDTQYF
CDR3 DNA: TGTGCCAGCAGCCTCGGGACTAGCGGGAGGGTAGATACGCAGTATTTT

J gene: TRBJ2-1
clone size: -
CDR3 length: 15
D gene: -
V gene: TRBV13
CDR3 protein: CASSFPTDRPNEQFF
CDR3 DNA: TGTGCCAGCAGCTTCCCTACCGACAGGCCCAATGAGCAGTTCTTC

J gene: TRBJ1-2
clone size: -
CDR3 length: 12
D gene: -
V gene: TRBV10-3
CDR3 protein: CAITGQNYGYTF
CDR3 DNA: TGTGCCATCACCGGACAGAACTATGGCTACACCTTC